This entry lists 11 T cell receptor beta chains sequenced from one sample in a study of shared clonotypes between healthy human individuals (dated by TCRdb to between 2020 and 2021). Library preparation used the immunoSEQ multiplex PCR assay. TCRdb limited this immuneACCESS table to in-frame rearrangements with V and J called. A share of clones is missing; checked studies link under half to unresolved V genes, and the rest is unexplained. The sample table records approximately 530,000 clones; around 96% of these occur just once. Of the sample, roughly 0.06% falls within the top ten clones. Sequenced material: naive CD4+ T cells sorted from blood. The cell subset or site label for this specimen denotes: CD45RA+ positively selected. The receptor source for this set is a woman in her thirties in good health.

In DNA, the CDR3 is TGTGCCAGCAGTGAATCTCCGGGACAGCTGAACACTGAAGCTTTCTTT. It encodes CASSESPGQLNTEAFF. The chain has TRBV25-1 and TRBJ1-1, with 7 bases lining up with TRBD1. Trimming took 1 base from V and 0 from J; bases not matched to a gene: 5. Germline lookup yields CDR1 MGHDK and CDR2 SYGVNS. This CDR3 region has 16 residues.

J is TRBJ2-7 and V is TRBV28; tentative D call: TRBD1 (5 bases). Germline CDR1 MDHEN, CDR2 SYDVKM. The CDR3 runs to 17 residues. V lost 1 base and J lost 2, with 18 bases in between. CDR3 DNA sequence: TGTGCCAGCAGTTTATCGTCCAGGGCTAGATTGACCTACGAGCAGTACTTC. This translates into CASSLSSRARLTYEQYF. Drawing the rest from reference TRBV28 and TRBJ2-7, the complete variable domain is DVKVTQSSRYLVKRTGEKVFLECVQDMDHENMFWYRQDPGLGLRLIYFSYDVKMKEKGDIPEGYSVSREKKERFSLILESASTNQTSMYLCASSLSSRARLTYEQYFGPGTRLTVT.

The J gene is TRBJ2-3, the V gene TRBV2, with 9 bases identical to TRBD1. This CDR3 contains 17 residues. The trim removed 6 bases at V and 4 bases at J, leaving 14 bases unmatched. Germline CDR1 is SNHLY and CDR2 is FYNNEI. The CDR3 DNA reads TGTGCCAGCAGCCGATACGGGGGGACAGGGCCCCCAGATACGCAGTATTTT. Its protein is CASSRYGGTGPPDTQYF.

For this clone: Other DNA sequences in the sample encode the same CDR3. This rearrangement joins TRBV5-1 to TRBJ2-1; D call uncertain. This CDR3 comprises 13 residues. CDR1 is SGHRS, CDR2 YFSETQ, per germline. V lost 0 bases to trimming and J lost 3 bases, with 4 bases between them. The CDR3 DNA reads TGCGCCAGCAGCTTGGGAGTCTACAATGAGCAGTTCTTC. Residues: CASSLGVYNEQFF.

The chain employs TRBV6-5 and TRBJ2-7; 9 nucleotides align to TRBD2. The junction had 7 bases not matched to a gene; V was cut back by 0 bases and J by 4 bases. The CDR3 spans 16 residues. CDR1 is MNHEY, CDR2 SVGAGI, per germline. CDR3: CASSYSSAGGPYEQYF. Written as DNA, the CDR3 is TGTGCCAGCAGTTACTCGAGCGCGGGAGGGCCGTACGAGCAGTACTTC.

The rearrangement uses TRBV19 and TRBJ1-5, with D unclear. The V end was cut by 5 bases, the J end by 7 bases, with 15 bases between. The germline CDR1 and CDR2 sequences are LNHDA and SQIVND (reference sequence). CDR3 length equals 14 residues. The CDR3 reads CASSGGGLVQPQHF. CDR3 coding DNA: TGTGCCAGTAGTGGAGGTGGGCTGGTGCAGCCCCAGCATTTT.

The rearrangement links TRBV6-4 to TRBJ2-2, with TRBD2 matching over 15 bases. From germline, CDR1 is MRHNA and CDR2 SNTAGT. The junction had 9 bases not matched to a gene; V was cut back by 6 bases and J by 4 bases. This CDR3 is 18 amino acids long. CDR3 region: CASRYGTSGRRCTGELFF. Here the CDR3 DNA reads TGTGCCAGCAGATATGGGACTAGCGGGAGGAGATGCACCGGGGAGCTGTTTTTT.

V usage is TRBV18 and J usage is TRBJ2-3, with no clear D. Per the germline V gene, CDR1 is KGHSH and CDR2 is LQKENI. Between the trimmed V and J ends, which lost 1 base and 0 bases, there was a span of 14 bases. The CDR3 length is 17 residues. The CDR3 loop is CASSPLPKVTSTDTQYF. The CDR3 DNA reads as TGTGCCAGCTCACCACTTCCAAAAGTTACTAGCACAGATACGCAGTATTTT.

The J gene is TRBJ2-7, the V gene TRBV19; possible D gene TRBD1, 6 bases. The CDR3 contains 16 residues. Trimming took 3 bases from V and 3 from J, leaving 18 bases between them. Germline V gene lookup returns CDR1 LNHDA and CDR2 SQIVND (reference sequence). CDR3 sequence (DNA): TGTGCCAGTAGTATGAGTCTCCTAGGGGGTTACTACGAGCAGTACTTC. This encodes CASSMSLLGGYYEQYF.

The chain carries TRBV28 and TRBJ1-1; tentatively, D is TRBD1 (5 bases). The germline CDR1 and CDR2 sequences are MDHEN and SYDVKM. The germline V and J ends were trimmed by 6 bases and 7 bases, with 18 bases remaining between them. CDR3 length equals 14 residues. CDR3 in amino acids: CASSLNRGPSEAFF. The CDR3 DNA reads as TGTGCCAGCAGCCTAAACCGGGGCCCCAGTGAAGCTTTCTTT.

The V gene is TRBV5-1, the J gene TRBJ2-1; no clear D. Germline-derived CDR1 and CDR2 are SGHRS and YFSETQ. The V and J ends lost 2 bases and 7 bases respectively, with 16 bases between them. This CDR3 is built from 15 residues. The CDR3 spells CASSFVALEGNEQFF. CDR3 DNA sequence: TGCGCCAGCAGCTTTGTAGCTTTGGAAGGTAATGAGCAGTTCTTC.